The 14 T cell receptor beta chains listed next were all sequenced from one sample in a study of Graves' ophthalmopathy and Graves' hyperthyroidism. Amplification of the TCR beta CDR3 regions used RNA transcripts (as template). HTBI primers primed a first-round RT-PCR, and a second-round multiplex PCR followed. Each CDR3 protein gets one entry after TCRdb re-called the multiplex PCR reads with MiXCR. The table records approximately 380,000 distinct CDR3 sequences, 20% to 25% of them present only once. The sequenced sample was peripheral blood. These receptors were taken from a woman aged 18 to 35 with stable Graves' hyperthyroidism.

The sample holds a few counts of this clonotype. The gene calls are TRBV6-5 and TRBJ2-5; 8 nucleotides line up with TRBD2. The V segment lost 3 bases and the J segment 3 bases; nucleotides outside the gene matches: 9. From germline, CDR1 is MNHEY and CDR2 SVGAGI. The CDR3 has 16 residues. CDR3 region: CASSYLALAGKETQYF. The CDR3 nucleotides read TGTGCCAGCAGTTATCTCGCTCTAGCGGGTAAAGAGACCCAGTACTTC.

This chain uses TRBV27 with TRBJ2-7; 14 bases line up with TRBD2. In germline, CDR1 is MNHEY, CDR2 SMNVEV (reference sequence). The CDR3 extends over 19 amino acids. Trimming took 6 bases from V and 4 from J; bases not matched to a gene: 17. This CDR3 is CASRHNTGTSGSVSYEQYF. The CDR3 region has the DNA TGTGCCAGCAGACACAACACCGGGACTAGCGGGAGCGTTAGTTACGAGCAGTACTTC.

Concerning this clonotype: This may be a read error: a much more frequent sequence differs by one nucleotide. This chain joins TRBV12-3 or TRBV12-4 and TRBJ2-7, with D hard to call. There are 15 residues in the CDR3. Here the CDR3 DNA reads TGTGCCTGCAGTTTAACGTACACAAACTCCTACGAGCAGTACTTC. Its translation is CACSLTYTNSYEQYF.

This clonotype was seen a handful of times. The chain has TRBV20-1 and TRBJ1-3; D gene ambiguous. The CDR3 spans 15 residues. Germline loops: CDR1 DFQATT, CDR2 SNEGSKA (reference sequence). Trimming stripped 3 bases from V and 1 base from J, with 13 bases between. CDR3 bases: TGCAGTGCTAGGTCCAGCTGGGGTTCTGGAAACACCATATATTTT. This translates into CSARSSWGSGNTIYF.

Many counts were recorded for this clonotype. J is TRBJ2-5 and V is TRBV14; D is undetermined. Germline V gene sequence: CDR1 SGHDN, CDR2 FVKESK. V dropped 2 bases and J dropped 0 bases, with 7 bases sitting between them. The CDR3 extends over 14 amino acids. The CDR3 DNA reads TGTGCCAGCAGCCAACCCCAGTACCAAGAGACCCAGTACTTC. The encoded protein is CASSQPQYQETQYF.

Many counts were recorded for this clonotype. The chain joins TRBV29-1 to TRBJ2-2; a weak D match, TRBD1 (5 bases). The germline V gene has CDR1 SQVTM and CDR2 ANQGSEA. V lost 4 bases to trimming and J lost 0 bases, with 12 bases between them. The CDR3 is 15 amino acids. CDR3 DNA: TGCAGCGTTGGCCGCAGGGTGGCGAACACCGGGGAGCTGTTTTTT. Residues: CSVGRRVANTGELFF.

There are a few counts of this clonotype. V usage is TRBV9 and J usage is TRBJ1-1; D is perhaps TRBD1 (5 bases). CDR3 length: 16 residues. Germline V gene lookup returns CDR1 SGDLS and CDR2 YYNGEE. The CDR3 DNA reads TGTGTCTGCAGCGTAGAGGGACTTACAGGTGGCACTGAAGCTTTCTTT. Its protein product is CVCSVEGLTGGTEAFF.

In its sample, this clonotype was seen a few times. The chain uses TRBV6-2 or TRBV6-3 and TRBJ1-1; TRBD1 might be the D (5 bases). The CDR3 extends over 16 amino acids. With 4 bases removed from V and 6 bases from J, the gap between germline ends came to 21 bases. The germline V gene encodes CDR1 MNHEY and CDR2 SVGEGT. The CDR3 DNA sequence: TGTGCCAGCAGTTGGGACGGAACCTCCGGGAATCCTGAAGCTTTCTTT. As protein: CASSWDGTSGNPEAFF.

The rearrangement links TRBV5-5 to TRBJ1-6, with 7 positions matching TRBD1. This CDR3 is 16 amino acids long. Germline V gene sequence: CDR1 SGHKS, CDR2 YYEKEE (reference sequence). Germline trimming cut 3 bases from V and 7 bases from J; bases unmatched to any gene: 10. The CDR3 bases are TGTGCCAGCAGCTGTACCGGGACAGAGAAAAATTCACCCCTCCACTTT. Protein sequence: CASSCTGTEKNSPLHF.

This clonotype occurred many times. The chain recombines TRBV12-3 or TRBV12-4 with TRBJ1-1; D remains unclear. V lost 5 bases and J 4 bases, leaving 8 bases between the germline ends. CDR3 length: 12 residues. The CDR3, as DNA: TGTGCCAGCAGTGGGTCTGGCACTGAAGCTTTCTTT. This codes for CASSGSGTEAFF.

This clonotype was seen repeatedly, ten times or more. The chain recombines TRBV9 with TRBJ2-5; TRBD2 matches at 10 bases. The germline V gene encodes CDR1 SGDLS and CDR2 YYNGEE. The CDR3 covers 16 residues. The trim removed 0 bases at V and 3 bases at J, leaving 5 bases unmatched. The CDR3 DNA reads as TGTGCCAGCAGCGTAGGGGGACTAGCGACAGAAGAGACCCAGTACTTC. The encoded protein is CASSVGGLATEETQYF. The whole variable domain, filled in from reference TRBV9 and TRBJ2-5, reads DSGVTQTPKHLITATGQRVTLRCSPRSGDLSVYWYQQSLDQGLQFLIQYYNGEERAKGNILERFSAQQFPDLHSELNLSSLELGDSALYFCASSVGGLATEETQYFGPGTRLLVL.

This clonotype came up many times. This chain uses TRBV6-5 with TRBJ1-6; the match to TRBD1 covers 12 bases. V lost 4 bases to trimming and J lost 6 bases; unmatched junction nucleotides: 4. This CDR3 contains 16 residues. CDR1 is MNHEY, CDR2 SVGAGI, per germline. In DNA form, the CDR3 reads TGTGCCAGCAGTTCGGGACAGGGGGCAGGTAATTCACCCCTCCACTTT. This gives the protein CASSSGQGAGNSPLHF.

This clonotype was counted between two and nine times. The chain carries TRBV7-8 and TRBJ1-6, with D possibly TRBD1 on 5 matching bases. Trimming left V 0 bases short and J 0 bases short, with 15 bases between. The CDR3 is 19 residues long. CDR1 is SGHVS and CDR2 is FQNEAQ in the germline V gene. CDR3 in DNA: TGTGCCAGCAGCTTAGCGCAGGGCTTCAGGAGCTCCTATAATTCACCCCTCCACTTT. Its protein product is CASSLAQGFRSSYNSPLHF.

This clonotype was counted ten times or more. CDR3 DNA sequence: TGTGCCAGCAGCTTAGTTGGGGCCATAACCTACGAGCAGTACTTC. Translation gives CASSLVGAITYEQYF. The V gene is TRBV7-9, the J gene TRBJ2-7; perhaps TRBD1 as D (5 bases). The CDR3 totals 15 residues. The V gene lost 1 base and the J gene lost 2 bases, with 12 bases spanning the gap. Germline loops: CDR1 SEHNR, CDR2 FQNEAQ (reference sequence). Based on the CDR3 plus reference TRBV7-9 and TRBJ2-7, the full variable domain is DTGVSQNPRHKITKRGQNVTFRCDPISEHNRLYWYRQTLGQGPEFLTYFQNEAQLEKSRLLSDRFSAERPKGSFSTLEIQRTEQGDSAMYLCASSLVGAITYEQYFGPGTRLTVT.